Listed here are 26 T cell receptor beta chains from one sample, sequenced in a study of CD8 T cells in ankylosing spondylitis. Study-level points and caveats: A TCR beta motif of seven or eight highly homologous variants appeared characteristic of ankylosing spondylitis blood.

TCRdb called the 5' RACE reads again in MiXCR, with one record for every CDR3 protein. The sample has some 330,000 distinct CDR3 sequences; less than 10% are singletons. These receptors have no identified antigens. Source material: blood, either unsorted or a sorted T cell fraction (not recorded which). These receptors all come from a male donor with ankylosing spondylitis.

This clonotype has at least ten counts. V is TRBV29-1 and J is TRBJ2-1; 8 bases line up with TRBD1. The CDR3 spans 13 residues. V gave up 6 bases and J gave up 3 bases; unmatched junction bases: 4. Germline-derived CDR1 and CDR2 are SQVTM and ANQGSEA. CDR3 sequence reads: CSVKGQGYNEQFF. In DNA, the CDR3 is TGCAGCGTGAAAGGACAGGGCTACAATGAGCAGTTCTTC.

The J gene is TRBJ2-1, the V gene TRBV6-1; possibly TRBD2 for D (5 bases). The CDR3 extends over 14 amino acids. V was shortened by 7 bases and J by 3 bases, with 13 bases between the two germline ends. Germline loops: CDR1 MNHNS, CDR2 SASEGT. CDR3 sequence reads: CASIPEGIYNEQFF. The DNA of the CDR3 is TGTGCCAGCATCCCTGAGGGCATCTACAATGAGCAGTTCTTC.

There are a few counts of this clonotype. The rearrangement joins TRBV25-1 to TRBJ2-7, with D possibly being TRBD2 (6 bases). CDR3 size: 15 residues. Trimming removed 3 bases at V and 2 bases at J, with 14 bases between. The germline CDR1 and CDR2 sequences are MGHDK and SYGVNS. The CDR3 reads CASSDEGLRTYEQYF. The DNA for the CDR3 is TGTGCCAGCAGTGACGAGGGACTGAGAACCTACGAGCAGTACTTC.

This clonotype was seen many times. The chain combines TRBV5-1 with TRBJ1-6; the D gene is possibly TRBD1 (6 bases). This CDR3 is 14 amino acids long. V shed 0 bases and J shed 8 bases, with 9 bases lying between them. Germline loops: CDR1 SGHRS, CDR2 YFSETQ. The CDR3, as DNA: TGCGCCAGCAGCTTGGACGGGGGCGATTCACCCCTCCACTTT. It codes for CASSLDGGDSPLHF.

This sequence joins TRBV19 and TRBJ2-7; D might be TRBD1 (6 bases). The CDR3 is 14 amino acids. Germline V lookup: CDR1 LNHDA, CDR2 SQIVND (reference sequence). Between the trimmed V and J ends, which lost 6 bases and 2 bases, there was a span of 14 bases. As DNA, the CDR3 is TGTGCCAGTAGCAAATACAGGGCCGCCTACGAGCAGTACTTC. Protein: CASSKYRAAYEQYF.

This clonotype has ten or more counts. V gene TRBV29-1 combines with J gene TRBJ2-1; 13 bases match TRBD2. After removal of 7 bases from V and 6 bases from J, the junction contained 6 bases not matched to a gene. Germline assignment: CDR1 SQVTM and CDR2 ANQGSEA. The CDR3 totals 14 residues. The CDR3 is CSARLAGGLNEQFF. The DNA for the CDR3 is TGCAGCGCAAGACTAGCGGGAGGACTCAATGAGCAGTTCTTC.

This clonotype was recorded a few times. The CDR3 is CASSIGQGITGELFF. The DNA for the CDR3 is TGCGCCAGCAGCATTGGACAGGGGATAACCGGGGAGCTGTTTTTT. This sequence joins TRBV5-1 and TRBJ2-2, with 9 bases lining up with TRBD1. Trimming at V came to 4 bases and at J to 5 bases, leaving 6 bases not matched to a gene. CDR1 is SGHRS and CDR2 is YFSETQ in the germline V gene. CDR3 length: 15 residues.

This clonotype was found many times. The chain carries TRBV20-1 and TRBJ2-7; 10 bases fit TRBD2. The CDR3 spans 14 residues. Germline V gene lookup returns CDR1 DFQATT and CDR2 SNEGSKA (reference sequence). J lost 5 bases, V lost 5 bases, and 9 bases had no gene match. CDR3 amino acids: CSAQILAGFDEQYF. The CDR3 DNA reads as TGCAGTGCTCAAATACTAGCGGGATTTGACGAGCAGTACTTC.

This clonotype has at least ten counts. This rearrangement joins TRBV5-1 to TRBJ2-1, with 10 bases matching TRBD2. The CDR3 has 15 amino acids. CDR1 and CDR2 from the germline V gene are SGHRS and YFSETQ. V was pared by 3 bases and J by 2 bases, with 2 bases of the junction left unmatched. CDR3 amino acids: CASSSGLAAYNEQFF. The CDR3 DNA is TGCGCCAGCAGCTCAGGACTAGCGGCCTACAATGAGCAGTTCTTC.

CDR3 sequence reads: CSVAQGTYGYTF. For the CDR3, the DNA is TGCAGCGTTGCCCAAGGGACTTATGGCTACACCTTC. The rearrangement joins TRBV29-1 to TRBJ1-2; maybe TRBD1 (5 bases). Looked up from germline, CDR1 is SQVTM and CDR2 is ANQGSEA. The CDR3 loop spans 12 amino acids. Deletions cut 4 bases from V and 5 bases from J, with 11 bases between.

The rearrangement uses TRBV20-1 and TRBJ2-7, with D possibly matching TRBD1 (5 bases). The CDR3 spans 11 residues. Germline CDR1 is DFQATT and CDR2 is SNEGSKA (reference sequence). Trimming took off 7 bases at V and 0 bases at J, with 7 bases between the two ends. The CDR3 nucleotides read TGCAGTGTGGACAACTCCTACGAGCAGTACTTC. It is translated as CSVDNSYEQYF.

This clonotype was observed a handful of times. This sequence joins TRBV3-1 and TRBJ2-1; 8 nucleotides match TRBD2. This CDR3 spans 15 amino acids. The V gene end was trimmed by 8 bases and the J gene end by 8 bases; junction bases not matched to a gene: 14. CDR1 LGHDT and CDR2 YNNKEL come from the germline V gene (reference sequence). CDR3 nucleotide sequence: TGTGCCAGCCGCGTTGGAGCCGCGGGAGGTCATGAGCAGTTCTTC. Translated, it gives CASRVGAAGGHEQFF.

The genes are TRBV12-3 or TRBV12-4 and TRBJ1-5, with TRBD1 as a possible D gene (6 bases). This CDR3 contains 19 residues. Trimming left V 5 bases short and J 5 bases short, with 28 bases between. The CDR3 here is CASSTPRPGRGGRYQPQHF. CDR3 nucleotides: TGTGCCAGCAGTACGCCTCGTCCTGGCAGGGGAGGTCGGTATCAGCCCCAGCATTTT.

This clonotype was seen only once. V usage is TRBV10-3 and J usage is TRBJ1-2; D is unresolved. Trimming took off 3 bases at V and 0 bases at J, with 5 bases between the two ends. This CDR3 has 13 residues. CDR1 is ENHRY, CDR2 SYGVKD, per germline. CDR3 DNA: TGTGCCATCAGTGATTTTGCTAACTATGGCTACACCTTC. It specifies CAISDFANYGYTF.

This chain links TRBV9 with TRBJ2-3, with D perhaps matching TRBD1 or TRBD2 (5 bases each). Trimming pared 3 bases from V and 7 bases from J, leaving 21 bases between. Germline CDR1 SGDLS, CDR2 YYNGEE. The length of the CDR3 is 16 residues. The CDR3 here is CASSAPAGRVGNTQYF. Written as DNA, the CDR3 is TGTGCCAGCAGCGCGCCGGCAGGGCGGGTCGGAAATACGCAGTATTTT.

This clonotype was counted a few times. The V and J genes are TRBV6-1 and TRBJ2-1, with 7 nucleotides matching TRBD2. V gave up 3 bases and J gave up 5 bases; unmatched junction bases: 7. The CDR3 consists of 15 residues. The germline CDR1 and CDR2 sequences are MNHNS and SASEGT. Written as DNA, the CDR3 is TGTGCCAGCAGTGACGCGGGGGTGAGCCACAATGAGCAGTTCTTC. Its protein is CASSDAGVSHNEQFF.

This chain uses TRBV2 with TRBJ1-1, with a weak D call TRBD1 (5 bases). The CDR3 runs to 15 residues. The V end lost 6 bases, the J end lost 3 bases, and 17 bases lay between the germline ends. Looked up from germline, CDR1 is SNHLY and CDR2 is FYNNEI. Written as DNA, the CDR3 is TGTGCCAGCAGCGCCCGATCCGGGACGCACACTGAAGCTTTCTTT. Encoded protein: CASSARSGTHTEAFF.

This clonotype was detected a few times. The genes are TRBV6-5 and TRBJ2-2, with 9 nucleotides matching TRBD1. CDR3 length: 17 amino acids. Germline V gene sequence: CDR1 MNHEY, CDR2 SVGAGI. Trimming at V came to 4 bases and at J to 0 bases, leaving 6 bases not matched to a gene. DNA of the CDR3: TGTGCCAGCAGTTGGACAGGGGTCCCCTCGAACACCGGGGAGCTGTTTTTT. Translating it yields CASSWTGVPSNTGELFF.

This clonotype was detected only a few times. The V gene is TRBV28, the J gene TRBJ2-6, with D hard to call. The CDR3 length is 20 residues. Trimming cost V 7 bases and J 4 bases, with 29 bases left between them. CDR1 MDHEN and CDR2 SYDVKM come from the germline V gene. In DNA form, the CDR3 reads TGTGCCAGCACCGAACCTAGGCAGACCCCTTTTTACCCCGGGGCCAACGTCCTGACTTTC. It is translated as CASTEPRQTPFYPGANVLTF.

This clonotype was seen at least ten times. The chain has TRBV30 and TRBJ2-7; 7 bases line up with TRBD1. This CDR3 is 12 amino acids long. Germline CDR1 is GTSNPN and CDR2 is SVGIG (reference sequence). The J segment lost 4 bases and the V segment lost 1 base, leaving 1 base of the junction unmatched. The CDR3, as DNA: TGTGCCTGGAGTGGGACAGGTTACGAGCAGTACTTC. Protein sequence: CAWSGTGYEQYF.

This clonotype has a count of ten or more. The CDR3 sequence is CASSQDFRNTEAFF. The CDR3 DNA sequence: TGTGCCAGCAGCCAAGATTTCCGGAACACTGAAGCTTTCTTT. This chain links TRBV3-1 with TRBJ1-1; D is ambiguous. The CDR3 consists of 14 residues. In germline, CDR1 is LGHDT, CDR2 YNNKEL (reference sequence). Trimming removed 0 bases at V and 1 base at J, with 6 bases between.

This clonotype was picked up many times. The CDR3 spells CASSPRDVIDGYTF. CDR3 coding DNA: TGTGCCAGCAGCCCCAGGGACGTAATTGATGGCTACACCTTC. V usage is TRBV3-1 and J usage is TRBJ1-2, with D perhaps TRBD1 (5 bases). The V and J ends lost 4 bases and 6 bases respectively, with 15 bases between them. Germline CDR1 and CDR2: LGHDT and YNNKEL (reference sequence). The CDR3 sequence is 14 residues long.

This clonotype was seen ten or more times. This chain connects TRBV20-1 to TRBJ1-5; D remains unclear. Trimming stripped 1 base from V and 3 bases from J, with 10 bases between. Germline assignment: CDR1 DFQATT and CDR2 SNEGSKA (reference sequence). The CDR3 is 14 amino acids. This CDR3 is CSARAGFSNQPQHF. CDR3 DNA sequence: TGCAGTGCTAGAGCGGGATTTTCCAATCAGCCCCAGCATTTT.

The gene calls are TRBV12-3 or TRBV12-4 and TRBJ2-2; D ambiguous. V was trimmed by 5 bases and J by 4 bases, leaving 20 bases between them. The CDR3 is made up of 17 amino acids. The CDR3 is CASSRARLEVRTGELFF. Written as DNA, the CDR3 is TGTGCCAGCAGTCGAGCCCGCCTTGAGGTTCGCACCGGGGAGCTGTTTTTT.

The chain has TRBV10-1 and TRBJ2-5; D might be TRBD1 or TRBD2, each matching 5 bases. Germline-derived CDR1 and CDR2 are WNHNN and SYGVQD (reference sequence). The CDR3 runs to 16 residues. The V gene lost 2 bases and the J gene lost 4 bases, with 17 bases spanning the gap. The CDR3 reads CASSETTPEGRETQYF. The CDR3 DNA reads as TGCGCCAGCAGTGAGACTACCCCCGAGGGGAGAGAGACCCAGTACTTC.

The chain couples TRBV5-1 to TRBJ2-3; TRBD1 might be the D (5 bases). CDR1 SGHRS and CDR2 YFSETQ come from the germline V gene. CDR3 length: 16 residues. V lost 5 bases and J lost 1, with 17 bases in between. CDR3 protein: CASSRFSRVRTDTQYF. Here the CDR3 DNA reads TGCGCCAGCAGTCGCTTCTCCAGGGTTCGCACAGATACGCAGTATTTT.